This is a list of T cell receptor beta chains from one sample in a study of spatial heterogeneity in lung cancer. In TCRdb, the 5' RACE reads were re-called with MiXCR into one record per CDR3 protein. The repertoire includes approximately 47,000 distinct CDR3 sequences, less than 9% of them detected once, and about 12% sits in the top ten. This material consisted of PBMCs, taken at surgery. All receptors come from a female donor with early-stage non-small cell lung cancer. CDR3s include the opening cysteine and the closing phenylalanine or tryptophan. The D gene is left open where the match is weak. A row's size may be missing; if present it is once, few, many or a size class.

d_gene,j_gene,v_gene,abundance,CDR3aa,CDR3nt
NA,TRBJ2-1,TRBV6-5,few,CASKRAAGDEQFF,TGTGCCAGCAAGAGGGCCGCCGGGGATGAGCAGTTCTTC
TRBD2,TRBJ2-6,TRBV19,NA,CASLPGGSAGANVLTF,TGTGCCAGCCTCCCGGGGGGAAGCGCTGGGGCCAACGTCCTGACTTTC
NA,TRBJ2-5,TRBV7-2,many,CASSLGQTSQETQYF,TGTGCCAGCAGCTTAGGGCAGACTTCACAAGAGACCCAGTACTTC
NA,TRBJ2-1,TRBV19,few,CASSIRGPGEQFF,TGTGCCAGTAGTATTAGGGGACCGGGTGAGCAGTTCTTC
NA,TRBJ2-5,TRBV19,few,CASSIFGAQETQYF,TGTGCCAGTAGTATTTTCGGAGCCCAAGAGACCCAGTACTTC
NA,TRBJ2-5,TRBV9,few,CASSVSQTVGETQYF,TGTGCCAGCAGCGTCTCCCAGACAGTGGGGGAGACCCAGTACTTC
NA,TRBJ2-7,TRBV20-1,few,CSARPERNSYEQYF,TGCAGTGCTAGACCCGAGCGAAATTCCTACGAGCAGTACTTC
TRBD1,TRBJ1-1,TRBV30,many,CAWSSPGQLNTEAFF,TGTGCCTGGAGTTCCCCGGGACAGTTGAACACTGAAGCTTTCTTT
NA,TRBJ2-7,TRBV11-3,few,CASSLSLGGPTRAYEQYF,TGTGCCAGCAGCTTAAGTTTGGGGGGCCCAACTAGGGCTTACGAGCAGTACTTC
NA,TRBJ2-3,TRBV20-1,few,CSARPPRGLSTDTQYF,TGCAGTGCTAGACCGCCCCGGGGCCTAAGCACAGATACGCAGTATTTT
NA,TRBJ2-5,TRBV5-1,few,CASRIGGGETQYF,TGCGCCAGCCGGATAGGGGGGGGAGAGACCCAGTACTTC
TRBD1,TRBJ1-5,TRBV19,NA,CASNVDRGNQPQHF,TGTGCCAGTAATGTGGACAGGGGGAATCAGCCCCAGCATTTT
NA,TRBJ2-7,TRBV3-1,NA,CASSHRDTYEQYF,TGTGCCAGCAGCCACAGGGATACCTACGAGCAGTACTTC
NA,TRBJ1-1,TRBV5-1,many,CASSPSGPVAFF,TGCGCCAGCAGTCCTTCGGGTCCGGTAGCTTTCTTT
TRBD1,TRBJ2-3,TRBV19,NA,CASSMGQTSTDTQYF,TGTGCCAGTAGTATGGGACAGACCAGCACAGATACGCAGTATTTT
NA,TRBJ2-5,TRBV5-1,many,CASSWRAVGRDETQYF,TGCGCCAGCAGCTGGCGGGCGGTTGGCAGGGACGAGACCCAGTACTTC
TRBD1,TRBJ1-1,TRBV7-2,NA,CASRTDRGLIRVTEAFF,TGTGCCAGCAGAACGGACAGGGGACTTATTCGGGTCACTGAAGCTTTCTTT
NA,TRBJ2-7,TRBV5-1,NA,CASSLAQGTYEQYF,TGCGCCAGCAGCTTGGCCCAGGGGACCTACGAGCAGTACTTC
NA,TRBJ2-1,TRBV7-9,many,CASSPVSVNEQFF,TGTGCCAGCAGCCCCGTCAGCGTCAATGAGCAGTTCTTC
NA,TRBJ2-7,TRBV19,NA,CERSMGGHTYEQYF,TGTGAAAGGAGTATGGGGGGCCATACCTACGAGCAGTACTTC
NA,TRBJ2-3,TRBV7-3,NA,CASSPKGQGTDTQYF,TGTGCCAGCAGCCCAAAAGGGCAGGGGACAGATACGCAGTATTTT
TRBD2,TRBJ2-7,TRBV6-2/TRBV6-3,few,CASKPGGTNTYEQYF,TGTGCCAGCAAACCCGGCGGGACTAACACCTACGAGCAGTACTTC
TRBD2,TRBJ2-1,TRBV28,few,CASSFHGLAGGPSYNEQFF,TGTGCCAGCAGTTTCCACGGACTAGCGGGGGGGCCATCCTACAATGAGCAGTTCTTC
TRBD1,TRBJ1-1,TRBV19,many,CASSIPGQRNTEAFF,TGTGCCAGTAGTATACCGGGACAGAGGAACACTGAAGCTTTCTTT
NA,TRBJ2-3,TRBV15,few,CATSRLGAITDTQYF,TGTGCCACCAGCAGATTGGGGGCGATCACAGATACGCAGTATTTT
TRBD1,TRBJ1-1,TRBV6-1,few,CASEPGQGLTEAFF,TGTGCCAGCGAGCCGGGACAGGGCCTTACTGAAGCTTTCTTT
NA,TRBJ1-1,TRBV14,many,CASSQRGVGTEAFF,TGTGCCAGCAGCCAAAGGGGGGTAGGCACTGAAGCTTTCTTT
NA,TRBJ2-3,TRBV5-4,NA,CASSPDGAHTDTQYF,TGTGCCAGCAGCCCCGACGGGGCCCACACAGATACGCAGTATTTT
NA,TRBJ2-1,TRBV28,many,CASSPLFGEKYNEQFF,TGTGCCAGCAGTCCCCTTTTCGGGGAAAAATACAATGAGCAGTTCTTC
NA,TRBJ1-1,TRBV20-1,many,CSAKRSLGAQMNTEAFF,TGCAGTGCAAAGAGATCGTTAGGGGCCCAGATGAACACTGAAGCTTTCTTT
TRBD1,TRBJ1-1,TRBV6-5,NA,CASSRDSLNTEAFF,TGTGCCAGCAGTCGGGACAGCCTCAACACTGAAGCTTTCTTT
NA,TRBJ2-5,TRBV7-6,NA,CASSLDRSQETQYF,TGTGCCAGCAGCTTGGACAGAAGCCAAGAGACCCAGTACTTC
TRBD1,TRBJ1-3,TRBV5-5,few,CASSGTGGWNTIYF,TGTGCCAGCAGCGGGACAGGGGGCTGGAACACCATATATTTT
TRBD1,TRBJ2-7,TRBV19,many,CATGNRGTYEQYF,TGTGCCACCGGGAACAGGGGAACCTACGAGCAGTACTTC
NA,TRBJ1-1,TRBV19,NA,CASSPRQVMNTEAFF,TGTGCCAGTAGTCCAAGACAGGTAATGAACACTGAAGCTTTCTTT
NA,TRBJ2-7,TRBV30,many,CAWSALPYEQYF,TGTGCCTGGAGTGCTTTACCCTACGAGCAGTACTTC
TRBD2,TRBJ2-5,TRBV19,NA,CASSRSGGWQETQYF,TGTGCCAGTAGCCGCAGCGGGGGGTGGCAAGAGACCCAGTACTTC
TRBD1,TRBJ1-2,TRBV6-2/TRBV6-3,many,CASSYAAPGGESSGYTF,TGTGCCAGCAGTTACGCTGCGCCAGGGGGCGAATCTAGCGGCTACACCTTC
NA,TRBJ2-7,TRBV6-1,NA,CASSVEASYEQYF,TGTGCCAGCAGTGTCGAGGCGTCCTACGAGCAGTACTTC
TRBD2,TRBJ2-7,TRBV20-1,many,CSARDEEAGGPYEQYF,TGCAGTGCTAGAGATGAGGAAGCGGGGGGCCCCTACGAGCAGTACTTC
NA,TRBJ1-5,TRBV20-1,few,CSAAWSNQPQHF,TGCAGTGCCGCGTGGAGCAATCAGCCCCAGCATTTT
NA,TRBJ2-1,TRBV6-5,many,CASSPGTMLRNEQFF,TGTGCCAGCAGTCCAGGGACCATGCTGAGAAATGAGCAGTTCTTC
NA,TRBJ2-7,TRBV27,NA,CASSFRTDPALGQYF,TGTGCCAGCAGTTTTAGGACGGACCCGGCTTTGGGGCAGTACTTC
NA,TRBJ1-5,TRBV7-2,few,CASSLGPTGSNQPQHF,TGTGCCAGCAGCTTAGGCCCGACAGGCAGCAATCAGCCCCAGCATTTT
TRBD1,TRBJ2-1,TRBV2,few,CASRENNRGNEQFF,TGTGCCAGCAGGGAAAACAACAGGGGCAATGAGCAGTTCTTC
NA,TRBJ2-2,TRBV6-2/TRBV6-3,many,CASSPSGKTNTGELFF,TGTGCCAGCAGCCCTTCCGGGAAAACGAACACCGGGGAGCTGTTTTTT
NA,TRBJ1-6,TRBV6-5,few,CASSYDNSYNSPLHF,TGTGCCAGCAGTTACGACAACTCCTATAATTCACCCCTCCACTTT
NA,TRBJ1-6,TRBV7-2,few,CASSSHRDSPLHF,TGTGCCAGCAGTTCCCACAGGGATTCACCCCTCCACTTT
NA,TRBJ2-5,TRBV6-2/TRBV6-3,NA,CASSYGVSNRETQYF,TGTGCCAGCAGTTACGGCGTCAGTAATCGGGAGACCCAGTACTTC
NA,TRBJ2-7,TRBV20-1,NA,CSARVGVFYEQYF,TGCAGTGCTAGAGTAGGGGTATTCTACGAGCAGTACTTC
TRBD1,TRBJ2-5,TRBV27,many,CASSLWTGSQETQYF,TGTGCCAGCAGTCTTTGGACAGGGAGCCAAGAGACCCAGTACTTC
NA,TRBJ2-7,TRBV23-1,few,CASSQYPGSGEQYF,TGCGCCAGCAGTCAATATCCGGGGTCAGGGGAGCAGTACTTC
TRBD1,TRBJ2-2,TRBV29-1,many,CSVEAGTGGTGELFF,TGCAGCGTTGAAGCAGGCACAGGGGGCACCGGGGAGCTGTTTTTT
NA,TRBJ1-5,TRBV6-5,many,CASSRVWGQPQHF,TGTGCCAGCAGTAGGGTCTGGGGTCAGCCCCAGCATTTT
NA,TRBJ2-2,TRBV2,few,CASVGTPKGELFF,TGTGCCAGCGTTGGGACTCCCAAGGGGGAGCTGTTTTTT
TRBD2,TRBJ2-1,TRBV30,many,CAWTRALASGGPNEQFF,TGTGCCTGGACCCGTGCCTTAGCTAGCGGGGGCCCAAATGAGCAGTTCTTC
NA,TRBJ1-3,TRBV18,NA,CASSPTGSSGNTIYF,TGTGCCAGCTCACCCACAGGGAGCTCTGGAAACACCATATATTTT
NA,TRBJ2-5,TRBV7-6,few,CASSSTPGAIQETQYF,TGTGCCAGCAGCTCTACCCCCGGGGCAATACAAGAGACCCAGTACTTC